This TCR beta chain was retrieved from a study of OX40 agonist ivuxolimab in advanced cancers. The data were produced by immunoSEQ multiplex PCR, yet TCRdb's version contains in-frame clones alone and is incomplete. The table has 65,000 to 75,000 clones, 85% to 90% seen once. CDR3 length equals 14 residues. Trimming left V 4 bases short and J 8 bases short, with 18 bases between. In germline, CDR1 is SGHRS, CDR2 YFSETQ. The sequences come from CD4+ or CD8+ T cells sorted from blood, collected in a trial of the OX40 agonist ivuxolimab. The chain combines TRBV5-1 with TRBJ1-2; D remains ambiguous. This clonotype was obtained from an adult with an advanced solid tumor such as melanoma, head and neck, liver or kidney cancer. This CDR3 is CASSGSPPTTGYTF. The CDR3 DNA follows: TGCGCCAGCAGCGGATCACCTCCCACGACCGGCTACACCTTC.